Listed here are 31 T cell receptor beta chains from one sample, sequenced in a study of shared clonotypes between healthy human individuals. TCRdb's table, derived via immunoSEQ multiplex PCR, lists solely in-frame clones and lacks some. The sample carries some 550,000 clones, approximately 97% recorded once. The sample comprised naive CD4+ T cells sorted from blood. Subset noted: CD45RA+ positively selected. The receptors shown here come from a young woman in good health.

The V call is TRBV5-1, the J call TRBJ2-5; 14 bases align to TRBD2. The J call is uncertain, as TRBJ2-7 better fits the DNA end. The germline V gene has CDR1 SGHRS and CDR2 YFSETQ. This CDR3 is built from 17 residues. The DNA of the CDR3 is TGCGCCAGCAGCTTTACCGGGACTAGCGGGAGTTCCTACGAGCAGTACTTC. This gives the protein CASSFTGTSGSSYEQYF.

The chain links TRBV30 to TRBJ1-2; a weak D match, TRBD1 (6 bases). The CDR3 has 13 amino acids. Trimming pared 2 bases from V and 2 bases from J, leaving 9 bases between. Per germline, CDR1 GTSNPN and CDR2 SVGIG (reference sequence). The CDR3 sequence is CAWSKGDNYGYTF. The CDR3 DNA is TGTGCCTGGAGTAAGGGGGACAACTATGGCTACACCTTC. The full variable domain, in which reference TRBV30 and TRBJ1-2 provide the parts outside the CDR3, is SQTIHQWPATLVQPVGSPLSLECTVEGTSNPNLYWYRQAAGRGLQLLFYSVGIGQISSEVPQNLSASRPQDRQFILSSKKLLLSDSGFYLCAWSKGDNYGYTFGSGTRLTVV.

The rearrangement joins TRBV10-1 to TRBJ2-3; D remains unclear. Germline lookup yields CDR1 WNHNN and CDR2 SYGVQD (reference sequence). V lost 5 bases and J lost 2, with 5 bases in between. CDR3 length: 12 amino acids. Here the CDR3 DNA reads TGCGCCAGCAGTTCCACCACAGATACGCAGTATTTT. Translating it yields CASSSTTDTQYF.

This clone was observed a single time. V is TRBV29-1 and J is TRBJ2-7; a weak D match, TRBD2 (5 bases). The CDR3 is made up of 13 amino acids. The germline V gene encodes CDR1 SQVTM and CDR2 ANQGSEA. V shed 1 base and J shed 3 bases, with 10 bases lying between them. The CDR3 DNA is TGCAGCGTTGAAGGGGAGAGGGTCTACGAGCAGTACTTC. Protein sequence: CSVEGERVYEQYF.

V and J are TRBV9 and TRBJ2-1, with 12 bases matching TRBD2. CDR1 SGDLS and CDR2 YYNGEE come from the germline V gene. The CDR3 totals 16 residues. The V segment lost 4 bases and the J segment 9 bases; nucleotides outside the gene matches: 11. Here the CDR3 reads CASSPIRLAGDGEQFF. The CDR3 nucleotides read TGTGCCAGCAGCCCCATAAGACTAGCGGGAGACGGTGAGCAGTTCTTC.

The V gene is TRBV5-4, the J gene TRBJ2-7; TRBD1 matches at 8 bases. The CDR3 runs to 17 residues. CDR1 SGHNT and CDR2 YYREEE come from the germline V gene (reference sequence). V dropped 7 bases and J dropped 0; count of bases not matched to a gene: 15. The CDR3 DNA reads as TGTGCCAGCCACAATTTACCGGGACAGGACGACTCCTACGAGCAGTACTTC. It yields the protein CASHNLPGQDDSYEQYF.

This clone appeared a single time. The chain joins TRBV9 to TRBJ2-3; 7 nucleotides match TRBD2. This CDR3 has 14 residues. The germline V gene encodes CDR1 SGDLS and CDR2 YYNGEE. With 8 bases clipped from V and 2 bases from J, the junction kept 8 bases outside the gene matches. CDR3 residues: CASTKGGATDTQYF. Written as DNA, the CDR3 is TGTGCCAGTACGAAGGGAGGGGCCACAGATACGCAGTATTTT.

V and J are TRBV19 and TRBJ2-1, with 11 bases lining up with TRBD2. The CDR3 covers 14 residues. The germline V gene has CDR1 LNHDA and CDR2 SQIVND (reference sequence). J lost 6 bases, V lost 5 bases, and 3 bases had no gene match. Here the CDR3 reads CASSLLAGVNEQFF. The CDR3 DNA is TGTGCCAGTAGTTTACTAGCGGGAGTCAATGAGCAGTTCTTC.

V usage is TRBV6-5 and J usage is TRBJ1-1; D is undetermined. CDR1 and CDR2 (germline): MNHEY, SVGAGI. Between the trimmed V and J ends, which lost 2 bases and 4 bases, there was a span of 14 bases. The CDR3 covers 15 residues. CDR3 residues: CASSYGYAWGTEAFF. CDR3 DNA sequence: TGTGCCAGCAGTTACGGATACGCCTGGGGCACTGAAGCTTTCTTT.

The chain links TRBV9 to TRBJ2-2; 10 bases are a match to TRBD2. CDR3 size: 18 residues. CDR1 is SGDLS, CDR2 YYNGEE, per germline. Unmatched junction bases numbered 14, after V lost 3 bases and J lost 6 bases. For the CDR3, the DNA is TGTGCCAGCAGCGCCTATTCCCTCCTAGCGGGAGCCCCCGGGGAGCTGTTTTTT. Translating it yields CASSAYSLLAGAPGELFF.

The chain is built from TRBV19 and TRBJ1-2; possibly TRBD1 for D (6 bases). Trimming removed 8 bases from V and 4 bases from J, with 17 bases in between. This CDR3 is 14 amino acids long. Germline-derived CDR1 and CDR2 are LNHDA and SQIVND (reference sequence). The CDR3 DNA reads TGTGCCAGTCGATGGTCGGGGGGCGGCTATGGCTACACCTTC. The encoded protein is CASRWSGGGYGYTF.

This rearrangement joins TRBV5-4 to TRBJ2-5, with TRBD1 identical over 8 bases. The DNA end favors TRBJ2-7, so the J call may be wrong. This CDR3 is built from 14 residues. Germline CDR1 SGHNT, CDR2 YYREEE (reference sequence). The CDR3 DNA follows: TGTGCCAGCAGCGCAGGACAGGGAAACTACGAGCAGTACTTC. Its protein product is CASSAGQGNYEQYF.

The V call is TRBV28, the J call TRBJ2-7; TRBD2 agrees at 9 bases. Germline CDR1 is MDHEN and CDR2 is SYDVKM. The ends lost 1 base at V and 6 bases at J; junction bases unmatched: 7. The CDR3 covers 15 residues. In DNA, the CDR3 is TGTGCCAGCAGTTTATATGCTAGCGGGAAGTTCGAGCAGTACTTC. Translation gives CASSLYASGKFEQYF.

This clone showed up just once. The CDR3 sequence: CASRKPKEGAATNEKLFF. The CDR3 nucleotides read TGTGCCAGCAGAAAACCGAAGGAGGGGGCGGCAACTAATGAAAAACTGTTTTTT. The genes are TRBV28 and TRBJ1-4, with 7 positions matching TRBD1. Germline V lookup: CDR1 MDHEN, CDR2 SYDVKM. This CDR3 has 18 amino acids. Losses at the gene ends were 6 bases for V and 0 bases for J; bases not matched to a gene: 13.

V gene TRBV5-4 combines with J gene TRBJ2-3, with D possibly matching TRBD2 (7 bases). Germline CDR1 and CDR2: SGHNT and YYREEE (reference sequence). The CDR3 runs to 14 residues. Trimming stripped 6 bases from V and 1 base from J, with 12 bases between. The CDR3 DNA reads TGTGCCAGCACCAGGGGAGGGGGCACAGATACGCAGTATTTT. Translation: CASTRGGGTDTQYF.

The rearrangement uses TRBV5-1 and TRBJ1-1; D is uncertain. The CDR3 contains 13 residues. Germline lookup yields CDR1 SGHRS and CDR2 YFSETQ. The V end lost 7 bases, the J end lost 3 bases, and 13 bases lay between the germline ends. The CDR3 loop reads CASRTTGDTEAFF. DNA for the CDR3: TGCGCCAGCCGTACGACCGGGGACACTGAAGCTTTCTTT.

The chain uses TRBV7-9 and TRBJ1-2; tentatively, D is TRBD1 (5 bases). The CDR3 is made up of 17 amino acids. Trimming removed 8 bases from V and 7 bases from J, with 29 bases in between. Germline CDR1 SEHNR, CDR2 FQNEAQ (reference sequence). As DNA, the CDR3 is TGTGCCAGCTCCGAACGGGGACCAACTCCTACCCTCTCTGGCTACACCTTC. Translation gives CASSERGPTPTLSGYTF.

This chain joins TRBV6-5 and TRBJ2-7; D is possibly TRBD1 (5 bases). The CDR3 runs to 13 residues. With 5 bases removed from V and 3 bases from J, the gap between germline ends came to 11 bases. Looked up from germline, CDR1 is MNHEY and CDR2 is SVGAGI. The CDR3 DNA reads TGTGCCAGCAGTAAGGGGCAGATCTACGAGCAGTACTTC. It codes for CASSKGQIYEQYF.

This chain connects TRBV10-2 to TRBJ2-7; D gene ambiguous. CDR3 length: 13 residues. Germline CDR1 WSHSY, CDR2 SAAADI. V dropped 0 bases and J dropped 3 bases, with 6 bases sitting between them. Here the CDR3 DNA reads TGCGCCAGCAGTGAGTCGTGGAACTACGAGCAGTACTTC. Its protein is CASSESWNYEQYF.

This sequence joins TRBV4-1 and TRBJ2-2; D unclear. The CDR3 runs 15 residues. Per the germline V gene, CDR1 is MGHRA and CDR2 is YSYEKL. Trimming stripped 1 base from V and 5 bases from J, with 11 bases between. CDR3 region: CASSQGTGRTGELFF. CDR3 sequence (DNA): TGCGCCAGCAGCCAAGGGACGGGCCGGACCGGGGAGCTGTTTTTT.

Written as DNA, the CDR3 is TGTGCCAGCAGCTTGGGGGGCCGGGACAGGGGCCTCCCCCATCAGCCCCAGCATTTT. Translating it yields CASSLGGRDRGLPHQPQHF. The V and J genes are TRBV5-8 and TRBJ1-5; 10 positions match TRBD1. V was pared by 0 bases and J by 5 bases, with 14 bases of the junction left unmatched. From germline, CDR1 is SGHTS and CDR2 YDEGEE. The CDR3 is 19 residues long.

The rearrangement joins TRBV27 to TRBJ2-3; TRBD2 matches at 14 bases. Unmatched junction bases numbered 22, after V lost 7 bases and J lost 10 bases. The CDR3 has 19 amino acids. CDR1 is MNHEY, CDR2 SMNVEV, per germline (reference sequence). The CDR3 loop reads CASTKKGGGLAGDWLAQYF. The CDR3 coding sequence is TGTGCCAGCACCAAAAAAGGGGGGGGACTAGCGGGAGACTGGTTGGCGCAGTATTTT.

The rearrangement joins TRBV9 to TRBJ2-6; TRBD1 might be the D (5 bases). This CDR3 has 19 residues. The germline V gene encodes CDR1 SGDLS and CDR2 YYNGEE. Deletions cut 0 bases from V and 2 bases from J, with 18 bases between. The CDR3 loop reads CASSVVVSRGSAGANVLTF. CDR3 coding DNA: TGTGCCAGCAGCGTAGTCGTAAGTAGGGGAAGCGCTGGGGCCAACGTCCTGACTTTC.

This rearrangement joins TRBV7-9 to TRBJ2-7; maybe TRBD2 (7 bases). The ends were cut back, 0 bases at V and 4 bases at J, with 16 bases in the middle. In germline, CDR1 is SEHNR, CDR2 FQNEAQ (reference sequence). The CDR3 is 16 residues long. As DNA, the CDR3 is TGTGCCAGCAGCTTAGCTAGGGCGGGGGCGTGGTACGAGCAGTACTTC. Translation: CASSLARAGAWYEQYF.

The chain combines TRBV18 with TRBJ2-7, with D perhaps TRBD2 (7 bases). Trimming left V 3 bases short and J 2 bases short, with 14 bases between. Per the germline V gene, CDR1 is KGHSH and CDR2 is LQKENI. The CDR3 loop spans 15 amino acids. CDR3 bases: TGTGCCAGCTCACCCGGGGGGCGGGGCGCCTACGAGCAGTACTTC. It translates to CASSPGGRGAYEQYF.

This clone was picked up one time. The chain uses TRBV7-9 and TRBJ2-7, with TRBD2 matching over 7 bases. Germline CDR1 reads SEHNR; CDR2 reads FQNEAQ (reference sequence). CDR3 length: 16 amino acids. The V gene end was trimmed by 0 bases and the J gene end by 2 bases; junction bases not matched to a gene: 7. CDR3: CASSLAPGEGPYEQYF. CDR3 DNA sequence: TGTGCCAGCAGCTTAGCGCCCGGGGAGGGACCCTACGAGCAGTACTTC.

The chain joins TRBV6-6 to TRBJ2-5; D perhaps matches TRBD1 (5 bases). Germline V gene data show CDR1 as MNHNY and CDR2 as SVGAGI (reference sequence). Trimming cost V 3 bases and J 4 bases, with 9 bases left between them. The CDR3 extends over 13 amino acids. The CDR3, as DNA: TGTGCCAGCAGTTATGGCCAGGGAGAGACCCAGTACTTC. Translating it yields CASSYGQGETQYF.

The chain carries TRBV2 and TRBJ1-1; a possible D gene is TRBD1 (5 bases). The CDR3 runs 13 residues. The ends were cut back, 9 bases at V and 1 base at J, with 12 bases in the middle. Looked up from germline, CDR1 is SNHLY and CDR2 is FYNNEI. Written as DNA, the CDR3 is TGTGCCAGTTACCGGGACGGGAACACTGAAGCTTTCTTT. Amino acid sequence: CASYRDGNTEAFF. Full variable domain (remainder filled in from reference TRBV2 and TRBJ1-1): EPEVTQTPSHQVTQMGQEVILRCVPISNHLYFYWYRQILGQKVEFLVSFYNNEISEKSEIFDDQFSVERPDGSNFTLKIRSTKLEDSAMYFCASYRDGNTEAFFGQGTRLTVV.

The gene calls are TRBV28 and TRBJ1-2, with 9 bases that match TRBD1. V shed 2 bases and J 7 bases; nucleotides not matched to a gene: 5. Germline-derived CDR1 and CDR2 are MDHEN and SYDVKM. The CDR3 is 14 amino acids. For the CDR3, the DNA is TGTGCCAGCAGTTTACTACAGGGGGCGGTTGGCTACACCTTC. It specifies CASSLLQGAVGYTF.

The chain is built from TRBV28 and TRBJ1-2; no reliable D call. Trimming took off 2 bases at V and 4 bases at J, with 11 bases between the two ends. Germline-derived CDR1 and CDR2 are MDHEN and SYDVKM. The CDR3 is 14 amino acids. This CDR3 is CASSLTHDPYGYTF. CDR3 sequence (DNA): TGTGCCAGCAGTTTAACGCACGATCCCTATGGCTACACCTTC.

This clone was detected a few times. The CDR3 region has the DNA TGTGCCAGCAGTCCAGACGTCAGGGACATGAACACTGAAGCTTTCTTT. The encoded protein is CASSPDVRDMNTEAFF. This rearrangement joins TRBV21-1 to TRBJ1-1; the table gives TRBD1 as D, unverified against the DNA. TRBV21-1 is recorded as a pseudogene. CDR3 length equals 16 residues.